The 8 T cell receptor beta chains below were found in one sample sequenced in a study of T cells after yellow fever vaccination. TCRdb fed the 5' RACE reads into MiXCR, producing one record per CDR3 protein. The sample lists under 150,000 distinct CDR3 sequences, 7.7% occurring once. This specimen consisted of CD4+ T cells sorted from PBMCs, obtained 5 days after the yellow fever booster vaccination. The receptors come from a man in his thirties or forties who received the YFV17D yellow fever vaccine.

A word on this clonotype: This clone may be a read error of a much larger clone one base away. V is TRBV7-9 and J is TRBJ1-6, with no clear D. The V end was cut by 11 bases, the J end by 4 bases, with 15 bases between. This CDR3 spans 14 amino acids. Germline loops: CDR1 SEHNR, CDR2 FQNEAQ (reference sequence). CDR3 sequence (DNA): TGTGCCGCCCGGGGAAATCTATATAATTCACCCCTCCACTTT. Encoded protein: CAARGNLYNSPLHF.

There are many counts of this clonotype. V gene TRBV2 combines with J gene TRBJ2-6, with D possibly matching TRBD2 (5 bases). CDR1 SNHLY and CDR2 FYNNEI come from the germline V gene. V was cut by 0 bases and J by 2 bases, with 11 bases left in between. CDR3 length equals 17 residues. The DNA for the CDR3 is TGTGCCAGCAGTGAAGCGCCTAGCCGCCCTGGGGCCAACGTCCTGACTTTC. Translation: CASSEAPSRPGANVLTF.

This clonotype showed up many times. This chain links TRBV7-8 with TRBJ1-4; D remains ambiguous. Trimming took 3 bases from V and 8 from J, leaving 10 bases between them. CDR1 and CDR2 (germline): SGHVS, FQNEAQ. The CDR3 extends over 13 amino acids. CDR3 DNA: TGTGCCAGCAGCTTCGGTGTTGGAGAAAAACTGTTTTTT. Translation gives CASSFGVGEKLFF.

This clonotype was detected ten times or more. The J gene is TRBJ2-2, the V gene TRBV5-1; no clear D. Trimming pared 4 bases from V and 2 bases from J, leaving 6 bases between. Germline V gives CDR1 SGHRS, CDR2 YFSETQ. The CDR3 runs 13 residues. CDR3 loop: CASSRDNTGELFF. The CDR3 nucleotides are TGCGCCAGCAGCAGGGATAACACCGGGGAGCTGTTTTTT.

The sample holds many counts of this clonotype. The germline gene is not matched at one end of the junction; a read error may be the cause. The CDR3 DNA sequence: TGTGCCAGCAGCTCCAGCGGGAGGGCAGAAGAGACCCAGTACTTC. Translating gives CASSSSGRAEETQYF. This chain uses TRBV5-1 with TRBJ2-5; 10 nucleotides align to TRBD2. This CDR3 spans 15 amino acids. Germline CDR1 SGHRS, CDR2 YFSETQ.

This clonotype was observed at least ten times. The chain couples TRBV19 to TRBJ2-7; D may be TRBD2 (5 bases). The CDR3 runs 13 residues. The ends were cut back, 9 bases at V and 6 bases at J, with 18 bases in the middle. Germline values: CDR1 LNHDA, CDR2 SQIVND (reference sequence). The CDR3 loop reads CASSHPRVGEQYF. The CDR3 region has the DNA TGTGCCAGCTCTCACCCGCGGGTGGGCGAGCAGTACTTC. Drawing the rest from reference TRBV19 and TRBJ2-7, the complete variable domain is DGGITQSPKYLFRKEGQNVTLSCEQNLNHDAMYWYRQDPGQGLRLIYYSQIVNDFQKGDIAEGYSVSREKKESFPLTVTSAQKNPTAFYLCASSHPRVGEQYFGPGTRLTVT.

This clonotype was observed at least ten times. The J gene is TRBJ2-7, the V gene TRBV5-1, with TRBD2 as a possible D gene (6 bases). The CDR3 is 14 residues long. Germline assignment: CDR1 SGHRS and CDR2 YFSETQ. V lost 4 bases, J lost 5 bases, and 16 bases lay in between. CDR3 amino acids: CASSRVGSLNEQYF. The CDR3 nucleotides are TGCGCCAGCAGCCGGGTCGGGAGCCTGAACGAGCAGTACTTC.

This clonotype was seen repeatedly, ten times or more. CDR3 sequence reads: CASSFPGQGAGEQYF. CDR3 sequence (DNA): TGTGCCAGCAGTTTCCCGGGACAGGGGGCAGGTGAGCAGTACTTC. The V and J genes are TRBV28 and TRBJ2-7; 12 bases match TRBD1. V was clipped by 3 bases and J by 7 bases; unmatched bases: 7. This CDR3 contains 15 residues. In germline, CDR1 is MDHEN, CDR2 SYDVKM.